Many counts were recorded for the clone carrying this TCR beta chain. Its antigen is as yet unknown. The sample belongs to a study of T cells after yellow fever vaccination. Study results and caveats: The secondary response peaked faster, at day 5 versus 15, but was weaker. At 95% to 96% for CD4 and 75% to 90% for CD8, most primary-vaccination clones showed up again after the booster.

CDR1 and CDR2 from the germline V gene are SNHLY and FYNNEI. V lost 4 bases and J lost 10, with 14 bases in between. This CDR3 is built from 12 residues. TCRdb called the 5' RACE reads again in MiXCR, with one record for every CDR3 protein. The profile shows under 300,000 distinct CDR3 sequences, less than 7.5% of them singletons. Sequenced here: CD4+ T cells sorted from PBMCs, sampled on the day of the yellow fever booster vaccination. The chain has TRBV2 and TRBJ2-7; D is unclear. The source of this sequence is a man under 40 who received the YFV17D yellow fever vaccine. The CDR3, as DNA: TGTGCCAGCAGTGCAAGTTACATGACACAGTACTTC. Amino acids: CASSASYMTQYF.